Each of the 11 T cell receptor beta chains below was sequenced from the same sample in a study of T cell responses to AZD1222 COVID-19 vaccine. Generated by immunoSEQ multiplex PCR, the TCRdb table keeps only in-frame clones and is missing some. The sample carries under 110,000 clones, 90% recorded once. The sample here was peripheral blood, taken on day 0 of AZD1222 vaccination. Receptors originate from an adult in good health.

The chain links TRBV13 to TRBJ2-5, with 10 bases identical to TRBD1. CDR1 is PRHDT and CDR2 is FYEKMQ in the germline V gene (reference sequence). The CDR3 covers 19 residues. V trimming: 5 bases; J trimming: 6 bases; junction bases outside the gene matches: 21. CDR3: CASSVGGQGVSLALQTQYF. DNA of the CDR3: TGTGCCAGCAGCGTTGGTGGACAGGGGGTATCTTTAGCGTTGCAGACCCAGTACTTC.

The V gene is TRBV27, the J gene TRBJ1-3; 7 bases line up with TRBD1. The germline V gene encodes CDR1 MNHEY and CDR2 SMNVEV (reference sequence). The junction had 1 base not matched to a gene; V was cut back by 2 bases and J by 3 bases. The CDR3 loop spans 14 amino acids. The CDR3 spells CASSLTGDGNTIYF. The CDR3 region has the DNA TGTGCCAGCAGTTTAACAGGGGATGGAAACACCATATATTTT.

V is TRBV7-2 and J is TRBJ1-6; possibly TRBD1 for D (6 bases). Trimming removed 0 bases from V and 7 bases from J, with 10 bases in between. This CDR3 is built from 15 residues. From germline, CDR1 is SGHTA and CDR2 FQGNSA. The CDR3 loop reads CASSLAGGQNSPLHF. The CDR3 DNA reads as TGTGCCAGCAGCTTAGCTGGGGGGCAAAATTCACCCCTCCACTTT.

The CDR3 region has the DNA TGTGCCAGCAGTGAACCTGGAGGTTCTACTGGAAACACCATATATTTT. As protein: CASSEPGGSTGNTIYF. The rearrangement links TRBV6-1 to TRBJ1-3; D gene uncertain. V dropped 2 bases and J dropped 2 bases, with 13 bases sitting between them. Germline V lookup: CDR1 MNHNS, CDR2 SASEGT. CDR3 size: 16 residues.

The chain employs TRBV10-3 and TRBJ1-5; D call uncertain. Germline V gene sequence: CDR1 ENHRY, CDR2 SYGVKD. Trimming took 1 base from V and 4 from J, leaving 2 bases between them. The CDR3 has 12 amino acids. DNA of the CDR3: TGTGCCATCAGTGAGTTGAATCAGCCCCAGCATTTT. This translates into CAISELNQPQHF.

This rearrangement joins TRBV4-2 to TRBJ2-1, with D tentatively TRBD1 (5 bases). There are 19 residues in the CDR3. Germline lookup yields CDR1 LGHNA and CDR2 YNFKEQ. The V end was cut by 0 bases, the J end by 2 bases, with 20 bases between. CDR3 nucleotide sequence: TGTGCCAGCAGCCAAGATAGGGGTAAGGTGGGTGTCCCCTACAATGAGCAGTTCTTC. Translating it yields CASSQDRGKVGVPYNEQFF.

The rearrangement uses TRBV2 and TRBJ2-2, with D hard to call. This CDR3 is 13 amino acids long. V lost 3 bases, J lost 2 bases, and 4 bases lay in between. In germline, CDR1 is SNHLY, CDR2 FYNNEI. DNA of the CDR3: TGTGCCAGCAGTGAGGGAAACACCGGGGAGCTGTTTTTT. Translated, it gives CASSEGNTGELFF.

The chain has TRBV5-1 and TRBJ2-3, with TRBD2 as a possible D gene (6 bases). Germline V gene sequence: CDR1 SGHRS, CDR2 YFSETQ. The CDR3 is 15 residues long. V lost 4 bases and J lost 3, with 15 bases in between. CDR3: CASSAGPAGTDTQYF. CDR3 coding DNA: TGCGCCAGCAGCGCCGGACCGGCGGGGACAGATACGCAGTATTTT.

The V and J genes are TRBV25-1 and TRBJ1-2; maybe TRBD1 (5 bases). Germline lookup yields CDR1 MGHDK and CDR2 SYGVNS. Trimming took 2 bases from V and 2 from J, leaving 9 bases between them. The CDR3 contains 14 residues. CDR3 bases: TGTGCCAGCAGTGAACAGGGATCGAACTATGGCTACACCTTC. Its protein is CASSEQGSNYGYTF.

The chain joins TRBV7-2 to TRBJ2-5; D unclear. Germline-derived CDR1 and CDR2 are SGHTA and FQGNSA. V lost 0 bases to trimming and J lost 2 bases, with 7 bases between them. The CDR3 runs 14 residues. The CDR3 region has the DNA TGTGCCAGCAGCTTAGCTCGGCGGCAAGAGACCCAGTACTTC. As protein: CASSLARRQETQYF.

J is TRBJ2-7 and V is TRBV7-3; D unclear. Trimming removed 5 bases from V and 1 base from J, with 15 bases in between. This CDR3 comprises 15 residues. Germline V gene data show CDR1 as SGHTA and CDR2 as FQGTGA. The CDR3 protein is CASSPSRADSYEQYF. CDR3 sequence (DNA): TGTGCCAGCAGCCCCTCAAGGGCCGATTCCTACGAGCAGTACTTC.